Listed below are T cell receptor beta chains from one sample, sequenced in a study of blood T cell repertoires in COVID-19. Some clones are missing from TCRdb's copy, which holds only in-frame ones; the method was immunoSEQ multiplex PCR. The sample consists of around 180,000 clones, around four fifths of them appearing once. Input material: peripheral blood. The receptors shown here come from a man aged 65-85 years with active or convalescent COVID-19. CDR3s include the opening cysteine and the closing phenylalanine or tryptophan. D genes are given only for firm matches. Clone size is stated in some rows and not others, as once, few, many or a class when expanded.

J: TRBJ2-1
V: TRBV11-2
size: .
D: TRBD2
CDR3: CASSLTSGGYNEQFF
DNA: TGTGCCAGCAGCCTAACTAGCGGGGGGTACAATGAGCAGTTCTTC

J: TRBJ2-2
V: TRBV24-1
size: .
D: TRBD2
CDR3: CATRASGMGELFF
DNA: TGTGCCACCAGGGCTAGCGGGATGGGGGAGCTGTTTTTT

J: TRBJ2-1
V: TRBV5-1
size: few
D: TRBD2
CDR3: CASSSRTSGSWAEQFF
DNA: TGCGCCAGCAGCTCCCGGACTAGCGGGTCCTGGGCTGAGCAGTTCTTC

J: TRBJ2-1
V: TRBV10-1
size: .
D: TRBD2
CDR3: CASSPVASGRQYNEQFF
DNA: TGCGCCAGCAGCCCCGTGGCTAGCGGGAGGCAGTACAATGAGCAGTTCTTC

J: TRBJ2-3
V: TRBV4-2
size: .
D: .
CDR3: CASSQESRSTDTQYF
DNA: TGTGCCAGCAGCCAAGAGTCCCGTAGCACAGATACGCAGTATTTT

J: TRBJ1-4
V: TRBV7-9
size: many
D: .
CDR3: CASSLQSTNEKLFF
DNA: TGTGCCAGCAGCTTGCAGTCAACTAATGAAAAACTGTTTTTT

J: TRBJ1-1
V: TRBV18
size: .
D: TRBD1
CDR3: CASSLQGGPGANTEAFF
DNA: TGTGCCAGCTCACTACAGGGGGGCCCAGGGGCGAACACTGAAGCTTTCTTT

J: TRBJ1-5
V: TRBV2
size: .
D: .
CDR3: CASSDPGNQPQHF
DNA: TGTGCCAGCAGTGACCCTGGCAATCAGCCCCAGCATTTT

J: TRBJ1-4
V: TRBV7-9
size: .
D: TRBD1
CDR3: CASSLGQGDEKLFF
DNA: TGTGCCAGCAGCCTGGGACAGGGCGATGAAAAACTGTTTTTT

J: TRBJ2-1
V: TRBV2
size: few
D: .
CDR3: CASSQGYNEQFF
DNA: TGTGCCAGCAGTCAGGGCTACAATGAGCAGTTCTTC

J: TRBJ2-1
V: TRBV11-2
size: once
D: TRBD1
CDR3: CASSSNQIAGTGEEDEQFF
DNA: TGTGCCAGCAGCTCGAATCAGATAGCCGGGACAGGGGAGGAGGATGAGCAGTTCTTC

J: TRBJ2-6
V: TRBV5-1
size: .
D: .
CDR3: CASSPQPSGANVLTF
DNA: TGCGCCAGCAGCCCACAGCCCTCTGGGGCCAACGTCCTGACTTTC

J: TRBJ1-4
V: TRBV5-5
size: .
D: .
CDR3: CASSLGQATNEKLFF
DNA: TGTGCCAGCAGCTTGGGGCAGGCAACTAATGAAAAACTGTTTTTT

J: TRBJ2-1
V: TRBV7-2
size: few
D: .
CDR3: CASSLMSGVGNEQFF
DNA: TGTGCCAGCAGCTTAATGTCAGGGGTAGGGAATGAGCAGTTCTTC

J: TRBJ2-2
V: TRBV5-8
size: .
D: TRBD2
CDR3: CASSRTSSSNTGELFF
DNA: TGTGCCAGCAGTCGGACTAGCAGTTCGAACACCGGGGAGCTGTTTTTT

J: TRBJ1-2
V: TRBV5-1
size: .
D: .
CDR3: CASSSTGMGNGYTF
DNA: TGCGCCAGCAGCTCCACAGGGATGGGGAATGGCTACACCTTC

J: TRBJ1-4
V: TRBV10-3
size: .
D: TRBD1
CDR3: CAISGDRVGEKLFF
DNA: TGTGCCATCAGTGGGGACAGGGTTGGTGAAAAACTGTTTTTT

J: TRBJ2-3
V: TRBV4-2
size: .
D: .
CDR3: CASSQDQENTQYF
DNA: TGTGCCAGCAGCCAAGATCAAGAGAATACGCAGTATTTT

J: TRBJ2-2
V: TRBV6-5
size: .
D: TRBD1
CDR3: CASCKGAARSGELFF
DNA: TGTGCCAGCTGTAAGGGGGCCGCCCGATCCGGGGAGCTGTTTTTT

J: TRBJ1-1
V: TRBV6-5
size: few
D: .
CDR3: CASSPSGRMGAFF
DNA: TGTGCCAGCAGTCCCTCAGGGAGGATGGGGGCTTTCTTT

J: TRBJ1-3
V: TRBV5-5
size: once
D: .
CDR3: CASSLAAGNTIYF
DNA: TGTGCCAGCAGCTTGGCAGCTGGAAACACCATATATTTT

J: TRBJ2-1
V: TRBV6-5
size: once
D: .
CDR3: CASSYSPGNEQFF
DNA: TGTGCCAGCAGTTACTCGCCGGGAAATGAGCAGTTCTTC

J: TRBJ1-1
V: TRBV6-5
size: .
D: TRBD1
CDR3: CASSYSTGWLTEAFF
DNA: TGTGCCAGCAGTTACTCGACAGGGTGGCTAACTGAAGCTTTCTTT

J: TRBJ1-2
V: TRBV23-1
size: .
D: .
CDR3: CASSPKGPGRFTSYGYTF
DNA: TGCGCCAGCAGTCCTAAGGGTCCAGGCCGATTCACTAGCTATGGCTACACCTTC

J: TRBJ2-5
V: TRBV18
size: .
D: TRBD1
CDR3: CASSQGQDIQETQYF
DNA: TGTGCCAGCTCACAGGGACAGGACATTCAAGAGACCCAGTACTTC

J: TRBJ2-2
V: TRBV6-6
size: once
D: TRBD2
CDR3: CASSYSNRGRAGELFF
DNA: TGTGCCAGCAGTTACTCGAATCGAGGGAGGGCCGGGGAGCTGTTTTTT

J: TRBJ2-3
V: TRBV6-1
size: .
D: TRBD1
CDR3: CASSGTGWRLSTDTQYF
DNA: TGTGCCAGCAGTGGGACAGGGTGGCGGCTCTCCACAGATACGCAGTATTTT

J: TRBJ2-7
V: TRBV4-2
size: .
D: TRBD1
CDR3: CASSQRTGDYEQYF
DNA: TGTGCCAGCAGCCAACGGACAGGGGACTACGAGCAGTACTTC

J: TRBJ2-3
V: TRBV7-9
size: few
D: TRBD1
CDR3: CASSLEGSGTGTDTQYF
DNA: TGTGCCAGCAGCTTAGAGGGCTCCGGGACAGGGACAGATACGCAGTATTTT

J: TRBJ1-1
V: TRBV19
size: .
D: TRBD1
CDR3: CASSEGQRNTEAFF
DNA: TGTGCCAGTAGTGAGGGACAGCGAAACACTGAAGCTTTCTTT

J: TRBJ2-7
V: TRBV18
size: many
D: TRBD2
CDR3: CASSSSGGTYEQYF
DNA: TGTGCCAGCTCATCCTCCGGGGGGACCTACGAGCAGTACTTC

J: TRBJ2-1
V: TRBV29-1
size: .
D: .
CDR3: CSVEVRVDEQFF
DNA: TGCAGCGTTGAAGTAAGAGTGGATGAGCAGTTCTTC

J: TRBJ2-7
V: TRBV20-1
size: few
D: .
CDR3: CSARRGFEQYF
DNA: TGCAGTGCACGGAGGGGTTTCGAGCAGTACTTC

J: TRBJ2-1
V: TRBV5-6
size: few
D: .
CDR3: CASSLDLGGDNEQFF
DNA: TGTGCCAGCAGCTTGGACCTAGGGGGGGACAATGAGCAGTTCTTC

J: TRBJ1-1
V: TRBV12-5
size: .
D: TRBD1
CDR3: CASGWRQGAEAFF
DNA: TGTGCTAGTGGTTGGCGGCAGGGGGCTGAAGCTTTCTTT

J: TRBJ2-3
V: TRBV10-1
size: .
D: TRBD2
CDR3: CASSEVAGGPGTQYF
DNA: TGCGCCAGCAGTGAGGTAGCGGGGGGGCCGGGTACGCAGTATTTT

J: TRBJ2-3
V: TRBV15
size: .
D: TRBD2
CDR3: CATSRGQRGADTQYF
DNA: TGTGCCACCAGCAGAGGTCAGCGGGGGGCAGATACGCAGTATTTT

J: TRBJ2-7
V: TRBV19
size: .
D: TRBD1
CDR3: CASSKRDRGREQYF
DNA: TGTGCCAGTAGTAAAAGGGACAGGGGGCGCGAGCAGTACTTC

J: TRBJ2-3
V: TRBV6-6
size: .
D: .
CDR3: CASSYGGAGRMNTQYF
DNA: TGTGCCAGCAGTTACGGGGGGGCGGGTAGAATGAATACGCAGTATTTT

J: TRBJ2-1
V: TRBV5-1
size: once
D: .
CDR3: CASTRQISSYNEQFF
DNA: TGCGCCAGCACCAGACAGATATCCTCCTACAATGAGCAGTTCTTC

J: TRBJ2-7
V: TRBV7-9
size: .
D: .
CDR3: CASSLGAGAYEQYF
DNA: TGTGCCAGCAGCTTGGGGGCAGGTGCCTACGAGCAGTACTTC

J: TRBJ1-5
V: TRBV6-1
size: .
D: TRBD1
CDR3: CASSDRTGVNQPQHF
DNA: TGTGCCAGCAGTGACCGGACAGGGGTGAATCAGCCCCAGCATTTT

J: TRBJ1-5
V: TRBV9
size: .
D: .
CDR3: CASSVAGGQDQPQHF
DNA: TGTGCCAGCAGCGTAGCCGGGGGGCAGGATCAGCCCCAGCATTTT

J: TRBJ2-5
V: TRBV12-3/TRBV12-4
size: .
D: TRBD2
CDR3: CASSFGGQETQYF
DNA: TGTGCCAGCAGTTTCGGGGGGCAAGAGACCCAGTACTTC

J: TRBJ1-4
V: TRBV6-1
size: few
D: .
CDR3: CASSEVSATNEKLFF
DNA: TGTGCCAGCAGTGAAGTCAGTGCAACTAATGAAAAACTGTTTTTT

J: TRBJ1-4
V: TRBV10-2
size: few
D: .
CDR3: CASSESYAEKLFF
DNA: TGCGCCAGCAGTGAGTCTTATGCGGAAAAACTGTTTTTT

J: TRBJ2-4
V: TRBV6-6
size: .
D: .
CDR3: CASSYFEGEVKNIQYF
DNA: TGTGCCAGCAGTTATTTCGAGGGTGAAGTCAAAAACATTCAGTACTTC

J: TRBJ2-7
V: TRBV6-5
size: .
D: TRBD2
CDR3: CASSYFEAGGLDEQYF
DNA: TGTGCCAGCAGTTACTTCGAAGCGGGGGGGTTAGATGAGCAGTACTTC